This T cell receptor (beta chain) is drawn from a study of Ad26.COV2.S vaccination and SARS-CoV-2 variants. Study as a whole: Intramuscular Ad26.COV2.S doses were given once or twice, 56 days apart.

Sequenced by immunoSEQ multiplex PCR; TCRdb stores in-frame clones only, minus some. The table shows around 320,000 clones, with around four fifths occurring only once. V was clipped by 5 bases and J by 1 base, with 8 bases between them. The CDR3 sequence is 13 residues long. CDR1 is MNHEY, CDR2 SMNVEV, per germline (reference sequence). Treatment denoted: roughly 19 received Ad26.COV2.S at low or high dose, single or two shots; several received placebo; per-sample allocation not given. Sample collection was performed on day 63 after the first vaccine or placebo injection. The material was peripheral blood, obtained in a trial of Ad26.COV2.S vaccine versus placebo. This TCR was sampled from a person aged 18-65 years who received the Ad26.COV2.S COVID-19 vaccine or a placebo. The V and J genes are TRBV27 and TRBJ1-2, with D unresolved. The CDR3 DNA reads as TGTGCCAGCAGTGACCGACGTAACTATGGCTACACCTTC. It translates to CASSDRRNYGYTF.